Listed below are T cell receptor beta chains from one sample, sequenced in a study of T cells in localized non-small cell lung cancer. The repertoire was sequenced with immunoSEQ multiplex PCR; TCRdb's copy has only in-frame clones and lacks some. The repertoire holds about 3,500 clones, with about 33% as singletons. The sample here was normal lung tissue next to the tumor, taken before any cancer treatment. Receptors originate from a woman aged 35 to 75 with stage I lung adenocarcinoma. Both conserved end residues are part of each CDR3. The order of the fields is CDR3 DNA, CDR3 protein, V gene, J gene, D gene, CDR3 length, clone size. D genes are given only for firm matches. Expanded clones get a size class; other rows say once, few or many, or leave the size out.

TGTGCCAGTAGTATCAATGAAAAACTGTTTTTT,CASSINEKLFF,TRBV19,TRBJ1-4,NA,11,few
TGTGCCAGCAGCTTTATCCAGGGGAACACTGAAGCTTTCTTT,CASSFIQGNTEAFF,TRBV11-3,TRBJ1-1,NA,14,NA
TGCAGCGTTGAAGAAGGGACCGAAAGCAGGGGGACCCAGTACTTC,CSVEEGTESRGTQYF,TRBV29-1,TRBJ2-5,NA,15,NA
TGTGCCTCCCTGCCGGGGCTAGCGGGAGGAGGGGAGACCCAGTACTTC,CASLPGLAGGGETQYF,TRBV30,TRBJ2-5,TRBD2,16,NA
TGTGCCAGCACCGAGGCGGGGGGGACTGGAAACACCATATATTTT,CASTEAGGTGNTIYF,TRBV11-3,TRBJ1-3,NA,15,medium-sized
TGTGCCACCAGGGGTATTGACGACACTGAAGCTTTCTTT,CATRGIDDTEAFF,TRBV6-8,TRBJ1-1,NA,13,NA
TGTGCCAGCAGCGTAGATGACGTAGGGGGCTACACAGATACGCAGTATTTT,CASSVDDVGGYTDTQYF,TRBV9,TRBJ2-3,TRBD1,17,NA
TGTGCCAGCAGCCCTCGGGAGGGGCTAACATTGGGGGAGCAGTACTTC,CASSPREGLTLGEQYF,TRBV11-3,TRBJ2-7,TRBD2,16,NA
TGCGCCAGCAGCCACCGAGACAGGAACACTGAAGCTTTCTTT,CASSHRDRNTEAFF,TRBV23-1,TRBJ1-1,NA,14,few
TGCGCCAGCAGCCCCCCAGACCGGACAGGGAGTGGCTACACCTTC,CASSPPDRTGSGYTF,TRBV1,TRBJ1-2,NA,15,few
TGTGCCAGCAGCTTAGTAGAGGGGCTAGCGGGAGGTGAGGAGACCCAGTACTTC,CASSLVEGLAGGEETQYF,TRBV11-3,TRBJ2-5,TRBD2,18,few
TGTGCCAGCAGCTTATCACCGGGAGTCCCACACAATGAGCAGTTCTTC,CASSLSPGVPHNEQFF,TRBV11-3,TRBJ2-1,NA,16,NA
TGTGCCAGCAGAGTTGAAATGAACACTGAAGCTTTCTTT,CASRVEMNTEAFF,TRBV6-8,TRBJ1-1,NA,13,few
TGTGCCAGTACCAGGACAGGGGGTAACTATGGCTACACCTTC,CASTRTGGNYGYTF,TRBV19,TRBJ1-2,TRBD1,14,NA
TGCAGCGTTGAAGATCTTTGGACAGGGGCTATGAACACTGAAGCTTTCTTT,CSVEDLWTGAMNTEAFF,TRBV29-1,TRBJ1-1,TRBD1,17,few
TGTGCCAGCAGCGTTATGGACCCCGCAAGCTCCTACAATGAGCAGTTCTTC,CASSVMDPASSYNEQFF,TRBV9,TRBJ2-1,NA,17,NA